The 13 T cell receptor beta chains given below trace back to one sample, sequenced in a study of T cells in Graves' hyperthyroidism and ophthalmopathy. RNA transcripts provided the source from which TCR beta CDR3 regions were amplified. The HTBI set primed first-round TCR CDR3 RT-PCR. TCRdb recomputed calls from the multiplex PCR reads with MiXCR, one row per CDR3 protein. This table holds 200,000 to 300,000 distinct CDR3 sequences, around 24% found once. The source material was blood. The receptors stem from a woman in her 40s with Graves' ophthalmopathy.

This clonotype was counted many times. The chain employs TRBV29-1 and TRBJ2-7; possible D gene TRBD2, 5 bases. Germline assignment: CDR1 SQVTM and CDR2 ANQGSEA. The CDR3 is made up of 12 amino acids. The V end was cut by 6 bases, the J end by 2 bases, with 11 bases between. CDR3 in amino acids: CSVADGAYEQYF. CDR3 DNA: TGCAGCGTCGCGGACGGGGCCTACGAGCAGTACTTC.

This clonotype was observed at least ten times. V usage is TRBV28 and J usage is TRBJ2-5; D uncertain. CDR1 MDHEN and CDR2 SYDVKM come from the germline V gene. The V end was cut by 2 bases, the J end by 5 bases, with 12 bases between. This CDR3 is built from 14 residues. The DNA of the CDR3 is TGTGCCAGCAGTTTAGCATCTAGATCCGAGACCCAGTACTTC. It is translated as CASSLASRSETQYF. The full variable domain, rest sourced from reference TRBV28 and TRBJ2-5, is DVKVTQSSRYLVKRTGEKVFLECVQDMDHENMFWYRQDPGLGLRLIYFSYDVKMKEKGDIPEGYSVSREKKERFSLILESASTNQTSMYLCASSLASRSETQYFGPGTRLLVL.

Note on this clonotype: The germline gene is not matched at one end of the junction; a read error may be the cause. The CDR3 loop is CASRPLGANYGYIF. In nucleotides, the CDR3 is TGTGCCAGCAGACCCCTGGGGGCTAACTATGGCTACATCTTC. This chain uses TRBV28 with TRBJ1-2, with a weak D call TRBD1 (6 bases). The CDR3 has 14 residues. Per the germline V gene, CDR1 is MDHEN and CDR2 is SYDVKM.

In its sample, this clonotype was seen many times. The genes are TRBV20-1 and TRBJ1-2; 7 positions match TRBD1. The V and J ends lost 7 bases and 1 base, in that order; junction bases with no gene match: 3. Germline CDR1 and CDR2: DFQATT and SNEGSKA (reference sequence). The length of the CDR3 is 12 residues. The CDR3 loop is CSVDRFNYGYTF. The DNA of the CDR3 is TGCAGTGTGGACAGGTTTAACTATGGCTACACCTTC.

The gene calls are TRBV19 and TRBJ1-1; no reliable D call. The germline gives CDR1 LNHDA, CDR2 SQIVND (reference sequence). V was pared by 5 bases and J by 0 bases, with 7 bases between. This CDR3 has 13 residues. The CDR3 loop reads CASSFLLNTEAFF. DNA of the CDR3: TGTGCCAGTAGTTTCTTATTGAACACTGAAGCTTTCTTT.

This clonotype has ten or more counts. The rearrangement joins TRBV14 to TRBJ1-1; perhaps TRBD1 as D (6 bases). The V end lost 2 bases, the J end lost 4 bases, and 11 bases lay between the germline ends. In germline, CDR1 is SGHDN, CDR2 FVKESK. The CDR3 totals 14 residues. The CDR3 spells CASSQKDRTTEAFF. The CDR3 DNA reads TGTGCCAGCAGCCAAAAAGACAGGACCACTGAAGCTTTCTTT.

This clonotype was counted ten times or more. The V call is TRBV28, the J call TRBJ2-5; tentatively, D is TRBD1 (5 bases). Per the germline V gene, CDR1 is MDHEN and CDR2 is SYDVKM. The CDR3 consists of 12 residues. The ends were cut back, 6 bases at V and 3 bases at J, with 8 bases in the middle. CDR3 region: CASSDRKETQYF. In nucleotides, the CDR3 is TGTGCCAGCAGCGACAGAAAAGAGACCCAGTACTTC.

This clonotype has at least ten counts. The CDR3, as DNA: TGTGCCATCAGCGGCGGGCGCGTGAACACTGAAGCTTTCTTT. Protein product: CAISGGRVNTEAFF. V and J are TRBV10-3 and TRBJ1-1; D ambiguous. Trimming removed 6 bases at V and 0 bases at J, with 11 bases between. CDR3 length equals 14 residues. CDR1 ENHRY and CDR2 SYGVKD come from the germline V gene.

V gene TRBV20-1 combines with J gene TRBJ2-5, with 14 bases matching TRBD2. The V segment lost 3 bases and the J segment 4 bases; nucleotides outside the gene matches: 7. Per germline, CDR1 DFQATT and CDR2 SNEGSKA (reference sequence). The CDR3 runs 16 residues. The CDR3 DNA sequence: TGCAGTGCTAGGTGGGGACTAGCGGGAGTGGCAGAGACCCAGTACTTC. It encodes CSARWGLAGVAETQYF.

This clonotype was seen at least ten times. The J gene is TRBJ2-5, the V gene TRBV5-1; TRBD1 matches 7 bases. The germline V gene encodes CDR1 SGHRS and CDR2 YFSETQ. The CDR3 loop spans 15 amino acids. Trimming cost V 0 bases and J 5 bases; bases outside gene matches: 7. CDR3 sequence (DNA): TGCGCCAGCAGCTTGGGGTCTACAGGGGTTGAGACCCAGTACTTC. It yields the protein CASSLGSTGVETQYF. The variable domain in full, with the rest retrieved from reference TRBV5-1 and TRBJ2-5, is KAGVTQTPRYLIKTRGQQVTLSCSPISGHRSVSWYQQTPGQGLQFLFEYFSETQRNKGNFPGRFSGRQFSNSRSEMNVSTLELGDSALYLCASSLGSTGVETQYFGPGTRLLVL.

This clonotype showed up many times. The chain combines TRBV19 with TRBJ2-7; no reliable D call. Germline values: CDR1 LNHDA, CDR2 SQIVND (reference sequence). The CDR3 contains 13 residues. Trimming left V 3 bases short and J 6 bases short, with 12 bases between. This CDR3 is CASSIQIAGEQYF. CDR3 DNA: TGTGCCAGTAGTATCCAAATTGCTGGCGAGCAGTACTTC.

V usage is TRBV18 and J usage is TRBJ1-6; D not resolved. V lost 6 bases and J 7 bases, leaving 10 bases between the germline ends. The CDR3 has 13 residues. Germline lookup yields CDR1 KGHSH and CDR2 LQKENI. The CDR3 reads CASSLGKNSPLHF. For the CDR3, the DNA is TGTGCCAGCTCGCTTGGGAAAAATTCACCCCTCCACTTT. The complete variable domain, with remaining parts taken from reference TRBV18 and TRBJ1-6, reads NAGVMQNPRHLVRRRGQEARLRCSPMKGHSHVYWYRQLPEEGLKFMVYLQKENIIDESGMPKERFSAEFPKEGPSILRIQQVVRGDSAAYFCASSLGKNSPLHFGNGTRLTVT.

This clonotype was seen at least ten times. The chain couples TRBV28 to TRBJ2-4; 9 bases fit TRBD1. Unmatched junction bases numbered 14, after V lost 5 bases and J lost 0 bases. The CDR3 covers 19 residues. Germline CDR1 reads MDHEN; CDR2 reads SYDVKM. This CDR3 is CASSHDRGFVGLAKNIQYF. The CDR3 coding sequence is TGTGCCAGCAGTCATGACAGGGGGTTTGTGGGACTAGCCAAAAACATTCAGTACTTC.